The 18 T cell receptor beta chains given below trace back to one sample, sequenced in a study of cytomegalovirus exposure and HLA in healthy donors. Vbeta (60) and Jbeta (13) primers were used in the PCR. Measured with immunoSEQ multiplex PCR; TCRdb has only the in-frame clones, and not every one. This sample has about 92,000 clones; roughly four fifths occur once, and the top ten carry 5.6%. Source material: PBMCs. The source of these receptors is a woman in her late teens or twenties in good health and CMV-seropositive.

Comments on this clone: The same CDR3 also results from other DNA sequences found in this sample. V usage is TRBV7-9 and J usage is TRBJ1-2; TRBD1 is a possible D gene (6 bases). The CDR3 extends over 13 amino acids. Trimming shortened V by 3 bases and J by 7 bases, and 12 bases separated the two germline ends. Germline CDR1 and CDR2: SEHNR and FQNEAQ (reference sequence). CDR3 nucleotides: TGTGCCAGCAGCTTGGGGGGGGGCTCTGGCTACACCTTC. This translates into CASSLGGGSGYTF.

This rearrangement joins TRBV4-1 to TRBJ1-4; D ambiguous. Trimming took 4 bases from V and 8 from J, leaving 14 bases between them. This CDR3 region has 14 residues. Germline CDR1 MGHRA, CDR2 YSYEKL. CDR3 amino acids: CASSPGRGEEKLFF. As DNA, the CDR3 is TGCGCCAGCAGCCCTGGGCGGGGTGAGGAAAAACTGTTTTTT.

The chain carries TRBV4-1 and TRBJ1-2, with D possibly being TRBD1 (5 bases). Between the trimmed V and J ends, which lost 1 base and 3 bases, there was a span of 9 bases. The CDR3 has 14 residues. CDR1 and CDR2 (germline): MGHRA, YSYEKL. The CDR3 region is CASSQVGGDYGYTF. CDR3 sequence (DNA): TGCGCCAGCAGCCAAGTGGGGGGTGACTATGGCTACACCTTC.

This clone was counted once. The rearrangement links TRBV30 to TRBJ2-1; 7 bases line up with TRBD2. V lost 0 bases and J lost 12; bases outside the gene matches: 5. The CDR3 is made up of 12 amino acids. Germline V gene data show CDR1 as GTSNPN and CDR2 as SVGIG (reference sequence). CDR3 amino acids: CAWSVGGRAQFF. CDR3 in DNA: TGTGCCTGGAGTGTGGGCGGGAGAGCGCAGTTCTTC.

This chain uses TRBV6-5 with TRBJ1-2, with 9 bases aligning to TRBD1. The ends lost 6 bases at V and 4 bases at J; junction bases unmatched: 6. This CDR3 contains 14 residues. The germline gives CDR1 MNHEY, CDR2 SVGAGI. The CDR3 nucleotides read TGTGCCAGCAGATGGGACAGGGATTCCTATGGCTACACCTTC. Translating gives CASRWDRDSYGYTF.

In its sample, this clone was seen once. The CDR3: CASSVGGGTDTQYF. DNA of the CDR3: TGTGCCAGCAGTGTTGGGGGGGGCACAGATACGCAGTATTTT. J is TRBJ2-3 and V is TRBV6-1; 7 bases agree with TRBD2. Germline V CDR1 and CDR2: MNHNS, SASEGT. Germline trimming cut 4 bases from V and 1 base from J; bases unmatched to any gene: 2. The CDR3 length is 14 residues.

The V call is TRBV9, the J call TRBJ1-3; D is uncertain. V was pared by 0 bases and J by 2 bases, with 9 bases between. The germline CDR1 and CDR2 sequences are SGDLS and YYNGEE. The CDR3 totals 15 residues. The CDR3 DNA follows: TGTGCCAGCAGCGTAGCGTGGCAGGCTGGAAACACCATATATTTT. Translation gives CASSVAWQAGNTIYF. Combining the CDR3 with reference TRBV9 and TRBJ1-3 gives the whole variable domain DSGVTQTPKHLITATGQRVTLRCSPRSGDLSVYWYQQSLDQGLQFLIQYYNGEERAKGNILERFSAQQFPDLHSELNLSSLELGDSALYFCASSVAWQAGNTIYFGEGSWLTVV.

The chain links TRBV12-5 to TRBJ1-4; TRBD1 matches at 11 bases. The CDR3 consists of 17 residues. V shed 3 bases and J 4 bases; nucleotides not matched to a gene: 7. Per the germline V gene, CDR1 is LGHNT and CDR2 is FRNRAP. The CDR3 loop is CASGFSGTGGNNEKLFF. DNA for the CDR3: TGTGCTAGTGGTTTTTCCGGGACAGGGGGAAATAATGAAAAACTGTTTTTT.

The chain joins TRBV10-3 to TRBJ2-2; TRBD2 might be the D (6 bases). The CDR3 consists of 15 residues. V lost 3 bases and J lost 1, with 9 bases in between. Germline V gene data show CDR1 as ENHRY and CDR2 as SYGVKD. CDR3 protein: CAISDGGWNTGELFF. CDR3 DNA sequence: TGTGCCATCAGTGACGGGGGATGGAACACCGGGGAGCTGTTTTTT.

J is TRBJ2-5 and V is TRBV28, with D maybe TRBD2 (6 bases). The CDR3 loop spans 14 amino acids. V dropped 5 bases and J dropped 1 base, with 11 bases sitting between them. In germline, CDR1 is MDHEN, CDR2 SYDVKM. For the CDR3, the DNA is TGTGCCAGCAGTCCCTCGGGAGTCCAAGAGACCCAGTACTTC. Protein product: CASSPSGVQETQYF.

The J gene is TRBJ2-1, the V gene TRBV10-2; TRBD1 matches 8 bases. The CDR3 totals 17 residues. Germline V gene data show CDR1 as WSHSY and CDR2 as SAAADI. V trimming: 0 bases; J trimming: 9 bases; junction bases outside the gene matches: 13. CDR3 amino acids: CASSESSGQGALREQFF. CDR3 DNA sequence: TGCGCCAGCAGTGAGTCGTCGGGGCAGGGGGCTCTGCGTGAGCAGTTCTTC.

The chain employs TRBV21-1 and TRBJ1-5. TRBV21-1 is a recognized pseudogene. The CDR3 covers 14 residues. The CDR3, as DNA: TGTGCCAGCAGCCGGGAGTCTAGCAATCAGCCCCAGCATTTT. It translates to CASSRESSNQPQHF.

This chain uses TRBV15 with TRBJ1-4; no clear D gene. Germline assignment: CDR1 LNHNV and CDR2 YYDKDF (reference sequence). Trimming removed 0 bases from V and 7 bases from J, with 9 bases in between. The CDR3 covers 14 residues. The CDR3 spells CATSRDRRGEKLFF. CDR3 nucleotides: TGTGCCACCAGCAGAGACCGACGGGGTGAAAAACTGTTTTTT.

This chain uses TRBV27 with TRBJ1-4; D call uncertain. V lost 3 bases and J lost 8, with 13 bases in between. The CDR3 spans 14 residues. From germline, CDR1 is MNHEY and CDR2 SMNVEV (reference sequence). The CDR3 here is CASSFGTRPEKLFF. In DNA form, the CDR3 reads TGTGCCAGCAGTTTTGGTACGAGGCCAGAAAAACTGTTTTTT.

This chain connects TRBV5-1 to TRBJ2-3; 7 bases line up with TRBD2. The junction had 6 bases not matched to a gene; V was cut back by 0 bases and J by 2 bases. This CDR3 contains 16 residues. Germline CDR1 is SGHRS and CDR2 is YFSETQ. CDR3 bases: TGCGCCAGCAGCTTGGCCGCGCTAGCGGTCACAGATACGCAGTATTTT. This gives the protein CASSLAALAVTDTQYF.

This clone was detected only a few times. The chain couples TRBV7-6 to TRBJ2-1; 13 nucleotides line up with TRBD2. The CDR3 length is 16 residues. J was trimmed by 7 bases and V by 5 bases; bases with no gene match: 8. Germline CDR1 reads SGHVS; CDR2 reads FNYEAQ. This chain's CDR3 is CASSPLLAGGQNEQFF. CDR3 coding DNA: TGTGCCAGCAGCCCCTTACTAGCGGGGGGGCAGAATGAGCAGTTCTTC.

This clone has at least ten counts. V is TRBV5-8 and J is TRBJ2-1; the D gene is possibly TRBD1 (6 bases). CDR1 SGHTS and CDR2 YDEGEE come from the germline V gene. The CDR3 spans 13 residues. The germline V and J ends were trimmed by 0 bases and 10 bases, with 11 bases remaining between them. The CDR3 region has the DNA TGTGCCAGCAGCTTGGCAGAGGGACACGAGCAGTTCTTC. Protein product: CASSLAEGHEQFF.

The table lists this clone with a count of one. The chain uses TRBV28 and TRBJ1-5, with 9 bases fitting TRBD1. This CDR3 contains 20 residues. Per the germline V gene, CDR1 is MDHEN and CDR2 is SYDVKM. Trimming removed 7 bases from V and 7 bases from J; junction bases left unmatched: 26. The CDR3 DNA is TGTGCCAGCACCCAGGGGGATTTTTTGCGGGACAGGGCTCGCGGGCAGCCCCAGCATTTT. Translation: CASTQGDFLRDRARGQPQHF. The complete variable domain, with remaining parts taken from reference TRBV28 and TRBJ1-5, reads DVKVTQSSRYLVKRTGEKVFLECVQDMDHENMFWYRQDPGLGLRLIYFSYDVKMKEKGDIPEGYSVSREKKERFSLILESASTNQTSMYLCASTQGDFLRDRARGQPQHFGDGTRLSIL.